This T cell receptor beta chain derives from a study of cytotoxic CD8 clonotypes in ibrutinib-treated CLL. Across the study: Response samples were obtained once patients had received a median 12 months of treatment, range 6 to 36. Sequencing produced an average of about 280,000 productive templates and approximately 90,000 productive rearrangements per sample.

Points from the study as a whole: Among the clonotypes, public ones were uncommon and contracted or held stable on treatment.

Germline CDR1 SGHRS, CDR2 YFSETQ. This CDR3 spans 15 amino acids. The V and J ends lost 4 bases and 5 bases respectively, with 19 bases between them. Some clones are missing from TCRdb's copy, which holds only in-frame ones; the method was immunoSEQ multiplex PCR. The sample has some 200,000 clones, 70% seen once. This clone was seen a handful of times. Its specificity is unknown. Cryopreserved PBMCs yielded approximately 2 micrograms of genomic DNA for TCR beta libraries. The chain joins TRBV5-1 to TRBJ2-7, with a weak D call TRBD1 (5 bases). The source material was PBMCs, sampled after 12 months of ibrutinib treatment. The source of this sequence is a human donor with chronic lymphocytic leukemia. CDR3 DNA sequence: TGCGCCAGCAGCCGGAACGCAGGGATGTTGCACGAGCAGTACTTC. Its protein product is CASSRNAGMLHEQYF. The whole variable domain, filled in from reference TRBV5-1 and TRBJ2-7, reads KAGVTQTPRYLIKTRGQQVTLSCSPISGHRSVSWYQQTPGQGLQFLFEYFSETQRNKGNFPGRFSGRQFSNSRSEMNVSTLELGDSALYLCASSRNAGMLHEQYFGPGTRLTVT.